Below, 25 T cell receptor beta chains from the same sample are listed, as sequenced in a study of CD8+CD57+ T cells in acquired aplastic anemia. Genomic DNA constituted the template upon which TCR beta VDJ and CDR3 profiling was performed. TCRdb redid the calling of the reads with MiXCR, one entry per CDR3 protein. Found here are roughly 250,000 distinct CDR3 sequences, approximately 82% of them singletons; the top ten hold approximately 42%. All patients picked for sequencing had shown, by flow cytometry, an expansion of CD8+CD57+ cells. The sample taken for sequencing was sorted CD4+, CD8+, or CD8+CD57+ T cells (not recorded which) from PBMCs. The receptors stem from a human donor with aplastic anemia.

The V and J genes are TRBV7-8 and TRBJ2-3; D is uncertain. The CDR3 has 15 amino acids. Germline CDR1 and CDR2: SGHVS and FQNEAQ. V lost 0 bases to trimming and J lost 11 bases, with 18 bases between them. In DNA form, the CDR3 reads TGTGCCAGCAGCTTAGCGTCGGGTCCCGATACGCAGCAGTATTTT. Amino acid sequence: CASSLASGPDTQQYF.

For this clonotype: In this CDR3 the conserved last residue, phenylalanine or tryptophan, is missing, so a read error is likely. Because the CDR3's place on the DNA is in doubt, the DNA is left out and the CDR3 is given as listed by TCRdb. The chain combines TRBV9 with TRBJ2-3. The CDR3 totals 13 residues, both ends included. Germline V gene lookup returns CDR1 SGDLS and CDR2 YYNGEE. CDR3 in amino acids: CASGEAGNIKYFV.

The J gene is TRBJ2-7, the V gene TRBV15, with D maybe TRBD2 (7 bases). The ends were cut back, 5 bases at V and 5 bases at J, with 16 bases in the middle. Germline values: CDR1 LNHNV, CDR2 YYDKDF (reference sequence). The CDR3 contains 14 residues. DNA of the CDR3: TGTGCCACCAGCGGCGGGGGCGAGCAAGACGAGCAGTACTTC. Its protein is CATSGGGEQDEQYF.

The count of this clonotype is one. The chain links TRBV7-7 to TRBJ2-3; D might be TRBD1 or TRBD2, each matching 6 bases. The germline CDR1 and CDR2 sequences are SSHAT and FNYEAQ (reference sequence). The CDR3 is 13 residues long. CDR3 amino acids: CSRGDGGTATKYF. CDR3 in DNA: TGTTCTCGCGGGGACGGGGGCACAGCAACGAAGTATTTT.

Concerning this clonotype: This likely comes from a read error, as the CDR3 has no conserved phenylalanine or tryptophan at its end. The DNA is left out, because the CDR3 cannot be placed on it with certainty; the CDR3 is given as TCRdb lists it. The chain couples TRBV7-8 to TRBJ2-3; no DNA check was done on the table's D call, TRBD1. From its first to its last residue, the CDR3 has 13 amino acids. Germline V gene data show CDR1 as SGHVS and CDR2 as FQNEAQ. The CDR3 sequence: CASRYGGRDATYY.

The chain is built from TRBV10-2 and TRBJ2-7; D might be TRBD1 or TRBD2, each matching 6 bases. Trimming removed 5 bases at V and 2 bases at J, with 13 bases between. This CDR3 has 14 amino acids. Germline CDR1 is WSHSY and CDR2 is SAAADI. The DNA of the CDR3 is TGCGCCAGCAGTTGGACGGGGGCGACCTACGAGCAGTACTTC. Its translation: CASSWTGATYEQYF.

The chain employs TRBV19 and TRBJ2-7; maybe TRBD1 (6 bases). The V and J ends lost 4 bases and 0 bases respectively, with 13 bases between them. The CDR3 covers 15 residues. In germline, CDR1 is LNHDA, CDR2 SQIVND (reference sequence). CDR3 in amino acids: CASSTSGGASYEQYF. The CDR3 DNA follows: TGTGCCAGTAGTACCTCTGGGGGCGCCTCCTACGAGCAGTACTTC.

In this sample, this clonotype turned up once. The conserved closing phenylalanine or tryptophan is absent in this CDR3, likely reflecting a read error. It is unclear where the CDR3 begins or ends on the DNA, so no DNA is shown, and the CDR3 is as TCRdb lists it. The chain links TRBV19 to TRBJ2-1; the D call TRBD2 from the table was never checked on the DNA. Germline V CDR1 and CDR2: LNHDA, SQIVND (reference sequence). The CDR3 comprises 16 residues, both ends counted. CDR3 protein: CASSIASGAGSDQLFV.

This clonotype was detected only once. V is TRBV11-2 and J is TRBJ2-3; the D gene is possibly TRBD2 (6 bases). CDR1 is SGHAT, CDR2 FQNNGV, per germline. This CDR3 has 14 residues. V lost 8 bases and J lost 6, with 18 bases in between. The CDR3 reads CASGYGGGADTQYF. The DNA of the CDR3 is TGTGCCAGCGGGTACGGGGGAGGTGCCGATACGCAGTATTTT.

The J gene is TRBJ1-2, the V gene TRBV7-9; TRBD1 is a possible D gene (6 bases). CDR1 is SEHNR, CDR2 FQNEAQ, per germline (reference sequence). CDR3 length: 16 amino acids. Trimming cost V 3 bases and J 11 bases, with 25 bases left between them. CDR3 sequence: CASSLERSGGGYEYTF. The DNA of the CDR3 is TGTGCCAGCAGCTTGGAAAGAAGCGGGGGGGGCTATGAGTACACCTTC.

To note about this clonotype: The junction shows a germline mismatch at one end, possibly a read error. The chain has TRBV2 and TRBJ1-2; no clear D. Per germline, CDR1 SNHLY and CDR2 FYNNEI. The CDR3 loop spans 13 amino acids. The CDR3 is CASREGRTDAYSF. In DNA form, the CDR3 reads TGTGCCAGCAGGGAAGGGCGCACAGATGCGTACTCTTTC.

Notes on this clonotype: The junction and the germline gene differ at one end; a read error may be behind it. The chain joins TRBV7-2 to TRBJ2-3, with 8 bases that match TRBD2. From germline, CDR1 is SGHTA and CDR2 FQGNSA. This CDR3 is built from 14 residues. The CDR3 spells CASSYAGGPGTKYF. CDR3 sequence (DNA): TGTGCCAGCAGCTACGCGGGAGGTCCCGGTACGAAGTATTTT.

The gene calls are TRBV19 and TRBJ2-5; D is unclear. This CDR3 region has 14 residues. Germline-derived CDR1 and CDR2 are LNHDA and SQIVND (reference sequence). V was clipped by 3 bases and J by 11 bases, with 19 bases between them. CDR3: CASSIQKGPDAQYF. CDR3 DNA: TGTGCCAGTAGTATCCAGAAGGGTCCCGACGCGCAGTACTTC. Combining the CDR3 with reference TRBV19 and TRBJ2-5 gives the whole variable domain DGGITQSPKYLFRKEGQNVTLSCEQNLNHDAMYWYRQDPGQGLRLIYYSQIVNDFQKGDIAEGYSVSREKKESFPLTVTSAQKNPTAFYLCASSIQKGPDAQYFGPGTRLLVL.

With respect to this clonotype: It is unclear where the CDR3 begins or ends on the DNA, so no DNA is shown, and the CDR3 is as TCRdb lists it. The chain combines TRBV9 with TRBJ1-1. The CDR3 extends over 15 residues, inclusive of both ends. Looked up from germline, CDR1 is SGDLS and CDR2 is YYNGEE. This chain's CDR3 is CASRLDVNIQYFAFF.

As to this clonotype: In this CDR3 the conserved last residue, phenylalanine or tryptophan, is missing, so a read error is likely. The DNA is left out, because the CDR3 cannot be placed on it with certainty; the CDR3 is given as TCRdb lists it. This chain uses TRBV7-2 with TRBJ2-1. The CDR3 extends over 13 residues, inclusive of both ends. Germline V gives CDR1 SGHTA, CDR2 FQGNSA. CDR3 region: CASSVAGIHEPFY.

A single count supports this clonotype. At one end the junction does not follow the germline gene, possibly because of a read error. The chain carries TRBV7-8 and TRBJ2-7, with 7 nucleotides matching TRBD2. Germline-derived CDR1 and CDR2 are SGHVS and FQNEAQ. There are 15 residues in the CDR3. The CDR3 DNA follows: TGTGCCAGCAGCCTAGCGAGACTAGCCGACAAGCAGCAGTACTTC. Its translation is CASSLARLADKQQYF.

V and J are TRBV7-3 and TRBJ1-1, with TRBD1 matching over 8 bases. CDR1 SGHTA and CDR2 FQGTGA come from the germline V gene. Losses at the gene ends were 2 bases for V and 10 bases for J; bases not matched to a gene: 12. The CDR3 loop spans 15 amino acids. The CDR3: CASSLDLAGGSGAFF. In DNA form, the CDR3 reads TGTGCCAGCAGCTTAGATCTGGCAGGGGGCTCAGGAGCTTTCTTT. The whole variable domain, remainder taken from reference TRBV7-3 and TRBJ1-1, is GAGVSQTPSNKVTEKGKYVELRCDPISGHTALYWYRQSLGQGPEFLIYFQGTGAADDSGLPNDRFFAVRPEGSVSTLKIQRTERGDSAVYLCASSLDLAGGSGAFFGQGTRLTVV.

V gene TRBV7-8 combines with J gene TRBJ1-2, with 8 bases matching TRBD1. The germline gives CDR1 SGHVS, CDR2 FQNEAQ. Unmatched junction bases numbered 15, after V lost 1 base and J lost 11 bases. CDR3 length: 16 amino acids. The DNA for the CDR3 is TGTGCCAGCAGCTTAGGGGACAGGCGCTTGACGTATGATTACACCTTC. It specifies CASSLGDRRLTYDYTF.

About this clonotype itself: One end of the junction fails to match germline, which may point to a read error. This chain joins TRBV5-1 and TRBJ1-2; D call uncertain. CDR1 and CDR2 (germline): SGHRS, YFSETQ. This CDR3 is 13 amino acids long. This chain's CDR3 is CASSLGSDTHYTF. The CDR3 bases are TGTGCCAGCAGCCTAGGTTCCGATACGCACTACACCTTC.

The V gene is TRBV3-1, the J gene TRBJ2-3, with D possibly TRBD1 on 6 matching bases. V was clipped by 7 bases and J by 10 bases, with 39 bases between them. The CDR3 loop spans 20 amino acids. CDR1 is LGHDT and CDR2 is YNNKEL in the germline V gene (reference sequence). The CDR3 here is CASIPPRNGLGGAEMDAQYF. CDR3 nucleotide sequence: TGTGCCAGCATCCCCCCCCGGAATGGGCTAGGGGGAGCGGAGATGGATGCGCAGTATTTT.

J is TRBJ2-1 and V is TRBV15; 10 nucleotides line up with TRBD2. Germline V CDR1 and CDR2: LNHNV, YYDKDF (reference sequence). CDR3 size: 16 residues. Losses at the gene ends were 5 bases for V and 7 bases for J; bases not matched to a gene: 11. CDR3 DNA: TGTGCCACCAGCGTCAGAACCGGGACTAGCGTGAATGAGCAGTTCTTC. This sequence encodes CATSVRTGTSVNEQFF.

In this sample, this clonotype turned up once. V and J are TRBV11-2 and TRBJ2-5; D not certain. The CDR3 consists of 14 residues. Between the trimmed V and J ends, which lost 1 base and 3 bases, there was a span of 9 bases. Germline CDR1 is SGHAT and CDR2 is FQNNGV. CDR3 coding DNA: TGTGCCAGCAGCTTAGGTTTTTGCAAAGAGACCCAGTACTTC. Its translation: CASSLGFCKETQYF.

Notes on this clonotype: The CDR3 does not close with the conserved phenylalanine or tryptophan, likely indicating a read error. Because the CDR3's place on the DNA is in doubt, the DNA is left out and the CDR3 is given as listed by TCRdb. This chain joins TRBV7-8 and TRBJ2-3; the table gives TRBD1 as D, unverified against the DNA. The CDR3 spans 13 amino acids, including both terminal residues. Germline V gene sequence: CDR1 SGHVS, CDR2 FQNEAQ. CDR3 sequence: CASGLGLTGNTYA.

A remark on this clonotype: Since no conserved phenylalanine or tryptophan closes the CDR3, a read error is the likely cause. The DNA is left out, because the CDR3 cannot be placed on it with certainty; the CDR3 is given as TCRdb lists it. The CDR3 protein is CASSFVPGELLFV. The chain joins TRBV7-9 to TRBJ2-3; the table's D call, TRBD1, has no DNA check behind it. Germline CDR1 and CDR2: SEHNR and FQNEAQ (reference sequence). The CDR3 has 13 residues if both end residues are counted.

This clonotype was seen more than once but under ten times. This sequence joins TRBV19 and TRBJ2-1, with 8 bases lining up with TRBD2. Looked up from germline, CDR1 is LNHDA and CDR2 is SQIVND (reference sequence). V shed 6 bases, J shed 2 bases, and the junction held 3 bases outside the gene matches. The CDR3 consists of 14 residues. In nucleotides, the CDR3 is TGTGCCAGTAGCACTAGCGGAGCCTACAATGAGCAGTTCTTC. It codes for CASSTSGAYNEQFF. Drawing the rest from reference TRBV19 and TRBJ2-1, the complete variable domain is DGGITQSPKYLFRKEGQNVTLSCEQNLNHDAMYWYRQDPGQGLRLIYYSQIVNDFQKGDIAEGYSVSREKKESFPLTVTSAQKNPTAFYLCASSTSGAYNEQFFGPGTRLTVL.